Below are 2 T cell receptor beta chains sequenced from a single sample in a study of yellow fever vaccine responses in identical twins. TCRdb re-analysed the RT-PCR reads in MiXCR, keeping a single row per CDR3 protein. The sample shows roughly 570 distinct CDR3 sequences, 84% of them seen only once. Here the sequenced sample was T cells from blood (PBMCs), unsorted or a sorted subset (not recorded which), taken before or after yellow fever vaccination (not recorded which). The source is a female donor who received the yellow fever vaccine.

The chain links TRBV11-1 to TRBJ2-1, with D perhaps TRBD2 (5 bases). Germline-derived CDR1 and CDR2 are SGHAT and FQDESV (reference sequence). Trimming shortened V by 5 bases and J by 11 bases, and 13 bases separated the two germline ends. This CDR3 spans 12 amino acids. In DNA form, the CDR3 reads TGTGCCAGCAGCCCATCGGGGTTGAAGCAGTTCTTC. It is translated as CASSPSGLKQFF.

As regards this clonotype: One end of the junction fails to match germline, which may point to a read error. The chain links TRBV7-7 to TRBJ2-2; TRBD1 matches at 11 bases. This CDR3 comprises 16 residues. CDR1 and CDR2 from the germline V gene are SSHAT and FNYEAQ (reference sequence). CDR3 residues: CASSLAGQGVPGELFF. The CDR3 coding sequence is TGTGCTAGCAGCCTGGCGGGACAGGGGGTTCCCGGGGAGCTGTTTTTT.